This T cell receptor (beta chain) was captured by sequencing in a study of blood T cells in healthy people across ages. Points on this clonotype: What it recognizes is unknown.

A sample-barcoded 5' primer and a J-beta primer mix were used in a second PCR of roughly 7 to 11 cycles. One entry per CDR3 protein results from TCRdb running MiXCR on the 5' RACE reads. The sample records more than 900,000 distinct CDR3 sequences, about 27% being singletons. Study conclusions and caveats: Naive and antigen-experienced cells were not separated, limiting conclusive comparison. TCR beta diversity tracked closely with naive T cell percentage. The diversity estimates, figures obtained from one million T cells, were considered underestimates.

Trimming removed 6 bases from V and 3 bases from J; junction bases left unmatched: 6. The CDR3 contains 13 residues. The V gene's germline CDR1 is SGHKS and CDR2 YYEKEE (reference sequence). The sample was also linked to a second study, of T cells of mothers and their children.

The TCR was taken from a woman in her thirties or forties in good health. The gene calls are TRBV5-5 and TRBJ2-7; 7 bases map to TRBD1. Sequenced material: blood. The CDR3 reads CASNRDRDYEQYF. CDR3 nucleotide sequence: TGTGCCAGCAACCGCGACAGGGACTACGAGCAGTACTTC. Full variable domain (missing parts from reference TRBV5-5 and TRBJ2-7): DAGVTQSPTHLIKTRGQQVTLRCSPISGHKSVSWYQQVLGQGPQFIFQYYEKEERGRGNFPDRFSARQFPNYSSELNVNALLLGDSALYLCASNRDRDYEQYFGPGTRLTVT.